The T cell receptor (beta chain) under discussion was sequenced for a study of OX40 agonist ivuxolimab in advanced cancers. About the study as a whole: Ivuxolimab was an agonistic, fully human IgG2 monoclonal antibody directed against OX40 (CD134), a costimulatory receptor. Intravenous ivuxolimab was administered to patients every 2 weeks at six dose levels: 0.01, 0.1, 0.3, 1.5, 3 and 10 mg/kg. Of the approximately 53 patients in dose escalation, approximately 20 had hepatocellular carcinoma, roughly 15 had melanoma, 9 had renal cell carcinoma and 9 had head and neck cancer. In the dose-escalation cohort, more than 75% of patients were male, and the mean age was around 60 years, with a range of about 23 to 85. Prior anti-PD-1, anti-PD-L1 or anti-CTLA-4 therapy was permitted, and checkpoint inhibitors had been received by 30% to 40% of dose-escalation patients. Partial responses were achieved by three dose-escalation patients, of whom one had hepatocellular carcinoma and two had cutaneous melanoma. Peripheral TCRbeta sequencing was intended to test whether TCR sequence diversity was altered and clonal T-cell expansion was caused by ivuxolimab. The paper reports the monotherapy dose-escalation portion (N ≈ 50 patients) of the phase I ivuxolimab trial.

The trial excluded patients who had a history of autoimmune disease or who were on systemic immunosuppression. Peripheral blood for TCR sequencing was collected from all dose cohorts at baseline, on cycle 4 day 1, and on cycle 7 day 1. Samples came from an open-label, multicenter, first-in-human phase I dose-escalation trial of ivuxolimab. The trial enrolled adults with locally advanced or metastatic head and neck squamous cell, hepatocellular, melanoma or renal cell carcinoma. CD4+ and CD8+ T cells were sorted separately from peripheral blood before TCR sequencing. As for this clone: The clone's antigen remains unknown. Base-call qualities are not available, and no considerably larger clone is one nucleotide away.

Genomic DNA was isolated from the sorted cells so that the TCRbeta CDR3 region could be sequenced. The immunoSEQ Assay was used for sequencing of TCRbeta CDR3 regions. TCRdb provides this immuneACCESS table in a form limited to in-frame rearrangements. Some clones are lacking; in checked studies, under half of them reflect an unresolved V gene, and why the rest are absent is not known. This sample has about 45,000 clones in its table, and 89% of those were observed once. The top ten clones comprise about a sixth of the sample. What the study reported, not specific to this receptor: The antigen specificity of the peripheral T cells that underwent clonal expansion was not determined. Partial responders in the 0.1-3.0 mg/kg groups had among the lowest normalized peripheral clonal expansion, especially among CD8+ T cells. Clonal expansion of both CD4+ and CD8+ blood T cells was observed from baseline to week 6 at doses 0.1 to 3.0 mg/kg. Low levels of normalized T-cell clonal expansion were also seen in some patients who did not respond. After ivuxolimab, CD8+ T cells had more expanded clones than CD4+ T cells on average.

There are 12 amino acids in the CDR3, from cysteine to phenylalanine inclusive. Only the CDR3 region is kept as DNA, spanning 36 bases read in frame from base 1. V has 7 bases trimmed and J has 4 bases trimmed; junction bases matching no gene number 6. The germline V gene specifies SQVTM as CDR1 and ANQGSEA as CDR2. Sequenced here: CD4+ or CD8+ T cells sorted from blood, sampled in a trial of the OX40 agonist ivuxolimab. The sequence is built from TRBV29-1 and TRBJ2-5; TRBD2 aligns with 7 central bases. This sequence originates from an adult with an advanced solid tumor such as melanoma, head and neck, liver or kidney cancer. CDR3 sequence: CSAEREAETQYF. The nucleotide sequence reads as follows: TGCAGCGCAGAACGGGAGGCAGAGACCCAGTACTTC.